These T cell receptor beta chains were read from a single sample in a study of blood T cell repertoires in COVID-19. Sequenced by immunoSEQ multiplex PCR; TCRdb stores in-frame clones only, minus some. Seen here are about 250,000 clones, roughly 90% observed once, and the top ten hold 2% to 2.5%. Material for sequencing was peripheral blood. These receptors came from a woman in her thirties or forties who had recovered from COVID-19. Both conserved end residues are part of each CDR3. The order of the fields is clone size, D gene, V gene, J gene, CDR3 DNA, CDR3 protein. A D gene is named only where the DNA matches it firmly. Where a row states a size, it is once, few, many or the class of an expanded clone; other rows omit it.

-	TRBD1	TRBV2	TRBJ2-5	TGTGCCAGCAGTTTATACGGACAGGGGCTGGTGACCCAGTACTTC	CASSLYGQGLVTQYF
-	-	TRBV5-1	TRBJ2-2	TGCGCCAGCAAGTGGGGGGGCTTGACAGGCGACACCGGGGAGCTGTTTTTT	CASKWGGLTGDTGELFF
-	-	TRBV28	TRBJ1-3	TGTGCCAGCAGTTTACCCTTTGGGGGGGCAGACACCATATATTTT	CASSLPFGGADTIYF
-	TRBD2	TRBV20-1	TRBJ2-3	TGCAGTGCTAGTAGCCTAGCGGGAGGTTTAGGCACAGATACGCAGTATTTT	CSASSLAGGLGTDTQYF
-	TRBD1	TRBV6-2/TRBV6-3	TRBJ1-5	TGTGCCAGCAGTTACGCTTCCCCAGGGGGAGGTCAGCCCCAGCATTTT	CASSYASPGGGQPQHF
-	TRBD1	TRBV5-1	TRBJ2-7	TGCGCCACTTCCCGGGACAGGGTCCACGAGCAGTACTTC	CATSRDRVHEQYF
-	TRBD1	TRBV25-1	TRBJ2-1	TGTGCCAGCAGCCCGGACAGGGGTCGAGATGAGCAGTTCTTC	CASSPDRGRDEQFF
-	TRBD1	TRBV11-2	TRBJ2-1	TGTGCCAGCAGCTTTGTCGCCGGGACAGGGGTCCTCGGGGAGCAGTTCTTC	CASSFVAGTGVLGEQFF
-	-	TRBV6-5	TRBJ2-1	TGTGCCAGCAGTTATTTGTCGGAGGGCAATGAGCAGTTCTTC	CASSYLSEGNEQFF
-	-	TRBV3-1/TRBV3-2	TRBJ2-1	TGTGCCAGCAGCCAAGCTCTTAATGAGCAGTTCTTC	CASSQALNEQFF
few	TRBD2	TRBV15	TRBJ2-5	TGTGCCACCACCACGACTAGCGGGAGAGGGGGTGAGACCCAGTACTTC	CATTTTSGRGGETQYF
-	TRBD2	TRBV7-2	TRBJ2-1	TGTGCCAGCAGCTTAGAAGCGGGAGCCTACAATGAGCAGTTCTTC	CASSLEAGAYNEQFF
-	TRBD1	TRBV18	TRBJ2-7	TGTGCCAGCTCACAAGACAGGGGTGTGGACGAGCAGTACTTC	CASSQDRGVDEQYF
few	-	TRBV7-2	TRBJ2-3	TGTGCCAGCAGCCCGCTTGCGGATACGCAGTATTTT	CASSPLADTQYF
-	-	TRBV12-3/TRBV12-4	TRBJ2-3	TGTGCCAGCAGTTTAGGAGCTCCAGATACGCAGTATTTT	CASSLGAPDTQYF
once	-	TRBV5-1	TRBJ2-2	TGCGCCAGCAGCTTGGTGTCTGCGGGGGCCACCGGGGAGCTGTTTTTT	CASSLVSAGATGELFF
-	TRBD2	TRBV3-1/TRBV3-2	TRBJ2-2	TGTGCCAGCAGCCAACGACTAGCGGGGGGGACTAACACCGGGGAGCTGTTTTTT	CASSQRLAGGTNTGELFF
-	TRBD2	TRBV5-6	TRBJ2-3	TGTGCCAGCAGCTCCGGGGGGGGCTCGCAGTATTTT	CASSSGGGSQYF
-	-	TRBV28	TRBJ2-2	TGTGCCAGCAGGCCGGGAGCCGGGGAGCTGTTTTTT	CASRPGAGELFF
-	TRBD1	TRBV4-3	TRBJ2-1	TGCGCCAGCAGCCTCAGGGACAGGGAAGGATATGAGCAGTTCTTC	CASSLRDREGYEQFF
-	-	TRBV27	TRBJ2-1	TGTGCCAGCAGTTTAGGCCCTGCAGGTCCTTACAATGAGCAGTTCTTC	CASSLGPAGPYNEQFF
-	-	TRBV5-1	TRBJ1-5	TGCGCCAGCAGCTTAAGGCCTCACGGAGATAGCAATCAGCCCCAGCATTTT	CASSLRPHGDSNQPQHF
-	-	TRBV18	TRBJ1-4	TGTGCCAGCTCACCTGACCGACAGGCGAATGAAAAACTGTTTTTT	CASSPDRQANEKLFF
-	TRBD2	TRBV4-3	TRBJ2-3	TGCGCCAGCAGCCCCGAGCGGGAGCGGAGCACAGATACGCAGTATTTT	CASSPERERSTDTQYF
-	-	TRBV10-1	TRBJ2-4	TGCGCCAGCAGGGGCGGGCCCATAAGCAACATTCAGTACTTC	CASRGGPISNIQYF
-	-	TRBV3-1/TRBV3-2	TRBJ2-3	TGTGCCAGCAGCCAAGTACGGAGCACAGATACGCAGTATTTT	CASSQVRSTDTQYF
-	TRBD2	TRBV5-1	TRBJ2-1	TGCGCCAGCAGCTGGACTAGCGGAACCTACAATGAGCAGTTCTTC	CASSWTSGTYNEQFF
-	-	TRBV27	TRBJ2-1	TGTGCCAGCAGTCACCCCCGGGTACCGATGAATGAGCAGTTCTTC	CASSHPRVPMNEQFF
-	TRBD1	TRBV19	TRBJ1-6	TGTGCCAGTACCTCCCGGGACAGGGACAATTCACCCCTCCACTTT	CASTSRDRDNSPLHF
-	-	TRBV6-5	TRBJ2-7	TGTGCCAGCATGGAGCGGTACTCCTACGAGCAGTACTTC	CASMERYSYEQYF
-	TRBD1	TRBV18	TRBJ1-5	TGTGCCAGCAGAACAGGGGAGGAAGGCAATCAGCCCCAGCATTTT	CASRTGEEGNQPQHF
-	TRBD2	TRBV5-1	TRBJ2-5	TGCGCCAGCAGCACTAGCGGGGGAAGCCAAGAGACCCAGTACTTC	CASSTSGGSQETQYF
-	-	TRBV6-6	TRBJ2-7	TGTGCCAGCAGTTACTCGTTACCAGGCAACTACGAGCAGTACTTC	CASSYSLPGNYEQYF
-	TRBD2	TRBV11-2	TRBJ2-1	TGTGCCAGCAGCTCTTCGGGACTAGCAGTCTACAATGAGCAGTTCTTC	CASSSSGLAVYNEQFF
-	TRBD2	TRBV6-2/TRBV6-3	TRBJ2-7	TGTGCCAGCAGTTACGAAACAGTATGGCGGGAGAACTACGAGCAGTACTTC	CASSYETVWRENYEQYF
once	-	TRBV5-1	TRBJ2-1	TGCGCCAGCAGCTTGGGAGCAACCTACAATGAGCAGTTCTTC	CASSLGATYNEQFF
-	TRBD2	TRBV5-6	TRBJ2-1	TGTGCCAGCCGAGACGGGACTAGCGGCAATGAGCAGTTCTTC	CASRDGTSGNEQFF
-	-	TRBV3-1/TRBV3-2	TRBJ1-2	TGTGCCAGCAGCCAAGCGTTTGCCAGAGGGAACTATGGCTACACCTTC	CASSQAFARGNYGYTF
-	TRBD1	TRBV2	TRBJ2-7	TGTGCCAGCACCCGGGACAGGGCGGTGGAGCAGTACTTC	CASTRDRAVEQYF
few	TRBD1	TRBV19	TRBJ1-5	TGTGCCAGTAGTATAGTTGAGACAGGGGGCTATCAGCCCCAGCATTTT	CASSIVETGGYQPQHF
once	TRBD1	TRBV28	TRBJ2-2	TGTGCCAGCAGTTCCAGGGACAGGGGGCTAATTATGGGTGCCGGGGAGCTGTTTTTT	CASSSRDRGLIMGAGELFF
-	-	TRBV4-3	TRBJ1-6	TGCGCCAGCAGCCCGGGGGTGGGGAATTCACCCCTCCACTTT	CASSPGVGNSPLHF
-	-	TRBV24-1	TRBJ2-6	TGTGCCACCAGTGATCCCCGGGAAGGGTCTGGGGCCAACGTCCTGACTTTC	CATSDPREGSGANVLTF
-	TRBD2	TRBV27	TRBJ2-1	TGTGCCAGCAGTTTATCTTATAGCGGGTACAATGAGCAGTTCTTC	CASSLSYSGYNEQFF
few	TRBD1	TRBV4-3	TRBJ2-7	TGCGCCAGCAGCCAAGATTATCCGGGCAGGGGGCGGCTAGTGTCCTACGAGCAGTACTTC	CASSQDYPGRGRLVSYEQYF
-	-	TRBV28	TRBJ2-1	TGTGCCAGCAGTTTATTGCAGGGGCGCAATGAGCAGTTCTTC	CASSLLQGRNEQFF
-	-	TRBV28	TRBJ1-5	TGTGCCAGCAGTTTTCGGGGCAGGGGTCGCAGTCAGCCCCAGCATTTT	CASSFRGRGRSQPQHF
-	-	TRBV20-1	TRBJ1-5	TGCAGTGCTAGTTTTCAGGGCAGTACAAATCAGCCCCAGCATTTT	CSASFQGSTNQPQHF
once	TRBD1	TRBV12-3/TRBV12-4	TRBJ2-7	TGTGCCAGCAGTTTAACAGGGGGCGAGCAGTACTTC	CASSLTGGEQYF
-	TRBD1	TRBV28	TRBJ1-1	TGTGCCAGCAGCAAAAACAAACCCGGGACAGGGAGGAACACTGAAGCTTTCTTT	CASSKNKPGTGRNTEAFF
few	TRBD1	TRBV11-3	TRBJ1-2	TGTGCCAGCAGCTATGCTGGGGGACAGAACGCCTATGGCTACACCTTC	CASSYAGGQNAYGYTF
-	-	TRBV5-6	TRBJ2-3	TGTGCCAGCAGCCGGGGGTGGTCCGCAGATACGCAGTATTTT	CASSRGWSADTQYF
once	-	TRBV7-2	TRBJ2-1	TGTGCCAGCAGCTTAGTAAGGGGATCGGACAATGAGCAGTTCTTC	CASSLVRGSDNEQFF
-	-	TRBV5-1	TRBJ1-6	TGCGCCAGCAGCAGCGGACAGTCGGGAAATTCACCCCTCCACTTT	CASSSGQSGNSPLHF